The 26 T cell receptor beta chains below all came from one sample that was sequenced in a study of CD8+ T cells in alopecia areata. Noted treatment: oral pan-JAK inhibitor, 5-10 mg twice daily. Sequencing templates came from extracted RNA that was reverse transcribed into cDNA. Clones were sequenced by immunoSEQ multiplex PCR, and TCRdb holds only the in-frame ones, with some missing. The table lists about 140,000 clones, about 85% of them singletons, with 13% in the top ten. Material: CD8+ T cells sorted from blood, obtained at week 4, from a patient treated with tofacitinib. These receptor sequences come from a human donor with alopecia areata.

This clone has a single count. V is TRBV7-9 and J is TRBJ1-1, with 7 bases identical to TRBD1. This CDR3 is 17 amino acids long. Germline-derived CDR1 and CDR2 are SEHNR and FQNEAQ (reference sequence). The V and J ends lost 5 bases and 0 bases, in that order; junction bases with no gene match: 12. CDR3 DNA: TGTGCCAGCAGCCCTACCGGGACAGTCCGCATGAACACTGAAGCTTTCTTT. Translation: CASSPTGTVRMNTEAFF.

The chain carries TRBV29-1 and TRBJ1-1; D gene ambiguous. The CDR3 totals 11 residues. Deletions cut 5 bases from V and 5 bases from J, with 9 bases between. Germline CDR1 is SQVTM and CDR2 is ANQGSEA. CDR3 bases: TGCAGCGTTCCCCAAGAGACTGAAGCTTTCTTT. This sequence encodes CSVPQETEAFF. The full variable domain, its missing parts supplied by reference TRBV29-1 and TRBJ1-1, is SAVISQKPSRDICQRGTSLTIQCQVDSQVTMMFWYRQQPGQSLTLIATANQGSEATYESGFVIDKFPISRPNLTFSTLTVSNMSPEDSSIYLCSVPQETEAFFGQGTRLTVV.

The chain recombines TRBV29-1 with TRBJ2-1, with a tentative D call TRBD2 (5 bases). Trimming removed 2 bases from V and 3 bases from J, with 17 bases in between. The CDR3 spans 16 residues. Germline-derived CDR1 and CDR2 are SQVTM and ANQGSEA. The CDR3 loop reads CSVEPPTRDVYNEQFF. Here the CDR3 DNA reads TGCAGCGTTGAACCCCCGACGAGGGATGTCTACAATGAGCAGTTCTTC.

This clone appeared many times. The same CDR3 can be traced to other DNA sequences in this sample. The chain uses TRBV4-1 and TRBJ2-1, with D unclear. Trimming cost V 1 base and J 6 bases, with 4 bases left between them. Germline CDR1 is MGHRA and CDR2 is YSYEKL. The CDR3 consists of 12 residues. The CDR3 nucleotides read TGCGCCAGCAGCCAAGGAAGCAATGAGCAGTTCTTC. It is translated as CASSQGSNEQFF.

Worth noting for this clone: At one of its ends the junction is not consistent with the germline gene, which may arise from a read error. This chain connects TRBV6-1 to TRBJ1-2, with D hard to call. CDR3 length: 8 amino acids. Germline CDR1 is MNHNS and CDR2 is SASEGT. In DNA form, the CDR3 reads TGTGCCAGCAGTGAAGCCTTCTTC. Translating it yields CASSEAFF.

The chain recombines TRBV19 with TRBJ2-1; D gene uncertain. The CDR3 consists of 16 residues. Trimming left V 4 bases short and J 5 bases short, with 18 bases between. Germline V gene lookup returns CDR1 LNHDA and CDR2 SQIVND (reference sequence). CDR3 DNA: TGTGCCAGTAGTACCACAAGGACCGTGCTCGACAATGAGCAGTTCTTC. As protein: CASSTTRTVLDNEQFF. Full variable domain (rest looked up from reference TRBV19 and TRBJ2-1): DGGITQSPKYLFRKEGQNVTLSCEQNLNHDAMYWYRQDPGQGLRLIYYSQIVNDFQKGDIAEGYSVSREKKESFPLTVTSAQKNPTAFYLCASSTTRTVLDNEQFFGPGTRLTVL.

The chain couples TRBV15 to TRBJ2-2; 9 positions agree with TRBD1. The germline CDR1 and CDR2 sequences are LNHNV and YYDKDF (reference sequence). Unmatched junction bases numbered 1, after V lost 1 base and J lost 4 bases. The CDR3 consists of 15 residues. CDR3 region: CATSRGTGVTGELFF. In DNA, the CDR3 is TGTGCCACCAGCAGAGGGACAGGGGTCACCGGGGAGCTGTTTTTT.

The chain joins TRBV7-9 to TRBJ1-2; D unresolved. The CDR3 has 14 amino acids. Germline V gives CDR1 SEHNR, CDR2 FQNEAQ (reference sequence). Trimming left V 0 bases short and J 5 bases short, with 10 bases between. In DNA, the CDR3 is TGTGCCAGCAGCTTAGCGGTCCCTGGGTATGGCTACACCTTC. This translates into CASSLAVPGYGYTF.

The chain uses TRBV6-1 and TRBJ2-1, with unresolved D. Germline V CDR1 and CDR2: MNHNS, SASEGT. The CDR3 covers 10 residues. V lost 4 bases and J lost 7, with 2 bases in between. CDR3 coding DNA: TGTGCCAGCAGTGTAAATGAGCAGTTCTTC. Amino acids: CASSVNEQFF.

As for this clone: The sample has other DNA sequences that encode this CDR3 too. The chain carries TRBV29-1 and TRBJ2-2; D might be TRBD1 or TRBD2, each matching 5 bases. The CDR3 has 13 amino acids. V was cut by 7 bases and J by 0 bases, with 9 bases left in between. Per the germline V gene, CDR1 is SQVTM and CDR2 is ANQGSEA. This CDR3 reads CSAGTTNTGELFF. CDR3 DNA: TGCAGCGCCGGGACGACGAACACCGGGGAGCTGTTTTTT.

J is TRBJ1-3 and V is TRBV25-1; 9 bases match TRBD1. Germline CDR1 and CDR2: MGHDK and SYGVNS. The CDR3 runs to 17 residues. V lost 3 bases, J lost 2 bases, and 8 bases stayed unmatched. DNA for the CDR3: TGTGCCAGCAGTGAGATACAGGGGGCCTTCCCTGGAAACACCATATATTTT. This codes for CASSEIQGAFPGNTIYF.

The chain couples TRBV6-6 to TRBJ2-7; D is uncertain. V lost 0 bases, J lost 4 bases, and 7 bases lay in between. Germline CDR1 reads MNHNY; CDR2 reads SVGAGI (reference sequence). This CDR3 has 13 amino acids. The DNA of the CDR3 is TGTGCCAGCAGTTACTCTGCCTATTACGAGCAGTACTTC. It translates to CASSYSAYYEQYF.

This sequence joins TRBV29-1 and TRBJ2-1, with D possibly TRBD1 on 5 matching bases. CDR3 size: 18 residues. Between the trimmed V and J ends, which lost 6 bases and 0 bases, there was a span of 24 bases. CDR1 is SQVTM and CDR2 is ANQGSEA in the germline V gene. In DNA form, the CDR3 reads TGCAGCGTGAAGGGGATCAGATCAGGGCCGAGCTCCTACAATGAGCAGTTCTTC. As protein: CSVKGIRSGPSSYNEQFF.

CDR3 in amino acids: CASSWTTGGNQPQHF. Here the CDR3 DNA reads TGTGCCAGCAGTTGGACAACAGGGGGCAATCAGCCCCAGCATTTT. The chain joins TRBV27 to TRBJ1-5; 7 bases agree with TRBD1. Germline CDR1 reads MNHEY; CDR2 reads SMNVEV (reference sequence). The CDR3 consists of 15 residues. J lost 2 bases, V lost 4 bases, and 5 bases had no gene match.

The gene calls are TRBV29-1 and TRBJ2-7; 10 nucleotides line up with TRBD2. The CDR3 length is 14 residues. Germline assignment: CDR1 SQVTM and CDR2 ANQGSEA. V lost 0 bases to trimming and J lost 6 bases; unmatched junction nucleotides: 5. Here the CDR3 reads CSVEEGIAGGEQYF. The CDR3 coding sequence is TGCAGCGTTGAAGAAGGGATAGCGGGGGGCGAGCAGTACTTC.

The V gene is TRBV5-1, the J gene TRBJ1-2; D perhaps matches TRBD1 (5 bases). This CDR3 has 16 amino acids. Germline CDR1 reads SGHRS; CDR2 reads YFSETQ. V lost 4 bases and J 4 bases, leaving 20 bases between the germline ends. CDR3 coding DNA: TGCGCCAGCAGCCCGGACACCACATCGTCCGGCTATGGCTACACCTTC. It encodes CASSPDTTSSGYGYTF. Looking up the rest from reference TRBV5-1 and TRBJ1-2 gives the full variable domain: KAGVTQTPRYLIKTRGQQVTLSCSPISGHRSVSWYQQTPGQGLQFLFEYFSETQRNKGNFPGRFSGRQFSNSRSEMNVSTLELGDSALYLCASSPDTTSSGYGYTFGSGTRLTVV.

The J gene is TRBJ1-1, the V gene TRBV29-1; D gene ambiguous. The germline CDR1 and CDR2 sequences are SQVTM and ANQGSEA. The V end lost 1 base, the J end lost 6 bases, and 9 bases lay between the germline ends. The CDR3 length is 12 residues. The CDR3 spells CSVEVAAPEAFF. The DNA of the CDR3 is TGCAGCGTTGAAGTAGCGGCTCCTGAAGCTTTCTTT.

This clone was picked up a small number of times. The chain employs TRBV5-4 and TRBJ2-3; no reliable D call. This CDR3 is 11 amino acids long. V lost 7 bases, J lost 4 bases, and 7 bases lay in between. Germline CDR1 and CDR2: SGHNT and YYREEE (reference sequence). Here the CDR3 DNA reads TGTGCCAGCGTCAGTGCAGATACGCAGTATTTT. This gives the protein CASVSADTQYF.

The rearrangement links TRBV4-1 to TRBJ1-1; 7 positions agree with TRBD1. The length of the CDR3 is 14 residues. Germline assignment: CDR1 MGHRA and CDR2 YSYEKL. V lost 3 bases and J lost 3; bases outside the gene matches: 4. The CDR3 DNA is TGCGCCAGCAGCCAGGGACAGTCATACACTGAAGCTTTCTTT. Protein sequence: CASSQGQSYTEAFF.

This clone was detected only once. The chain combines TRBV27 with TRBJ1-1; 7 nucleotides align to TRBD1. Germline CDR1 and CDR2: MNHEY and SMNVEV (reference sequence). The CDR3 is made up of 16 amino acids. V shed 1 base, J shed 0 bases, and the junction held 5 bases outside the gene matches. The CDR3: CASSLWGQTLNTEAFF. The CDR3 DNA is TGTGCCAGCAGTTTATGGGGACAGACCCTGAACACTGAAGCTTTCTTT.

The CDR3 loop is CASSPQGYEQFF. The CDR3 coding sequence is TGTGCCAGCAGCCCGCAGGGTTATGAGCAGTTCTTC. The chain recombines TRBV7-6 with TRBJ2-1; D perhaps matches TRBD1 (5 bases). V lost 5 bases and J 8 bases, leaving 10 bases between the germline ends. The CDR3 is 12 amino acids. CDR1 is SGHVS, CDR2 FNYEAQ, per germline.

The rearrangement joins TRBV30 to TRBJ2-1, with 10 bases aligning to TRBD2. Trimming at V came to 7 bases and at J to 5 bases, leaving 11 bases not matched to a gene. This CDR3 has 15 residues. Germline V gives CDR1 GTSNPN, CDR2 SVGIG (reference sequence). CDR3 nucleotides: TGTGCCTCAACCTCCCTACTAGCGGGACACAATGAGCAGTTCTTC. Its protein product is CASTSLLAGHNEQFF.

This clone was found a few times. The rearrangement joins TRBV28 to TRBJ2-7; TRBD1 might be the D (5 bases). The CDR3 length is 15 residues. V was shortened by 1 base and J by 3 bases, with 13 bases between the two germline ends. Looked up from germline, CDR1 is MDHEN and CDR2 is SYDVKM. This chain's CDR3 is CASSLSPGPFYEQYF. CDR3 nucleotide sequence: TGTGCCAGCAGTTTATCTCCAGGGCCTTTCTACGAGCAGTACTTC.

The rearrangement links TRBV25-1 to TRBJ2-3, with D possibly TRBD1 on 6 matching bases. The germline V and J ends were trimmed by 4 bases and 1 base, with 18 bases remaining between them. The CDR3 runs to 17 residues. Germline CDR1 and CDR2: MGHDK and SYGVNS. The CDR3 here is CASSVEKRQDRTDTQYF. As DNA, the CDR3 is TGTGCCAGCAGTGTCGAAAAGCGACAGGATCGCACAGATACGCAGTATTTT. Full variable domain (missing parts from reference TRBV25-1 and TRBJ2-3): EADIYQTPRYLVIGTGKKITLECSQTMGHDKMYWYQQDPGMELHLIHYSYGVNSTEKGDLSSESTVSRIRTEHFPLTLESARPSHTSQYLCASSVEKRQDRTDTQYFGPGTRLTVL.

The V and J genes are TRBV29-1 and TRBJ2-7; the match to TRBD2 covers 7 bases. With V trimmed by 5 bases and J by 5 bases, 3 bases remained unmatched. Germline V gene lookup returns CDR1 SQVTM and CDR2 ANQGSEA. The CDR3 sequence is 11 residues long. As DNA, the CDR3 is TGCAGCGTTTTCGGGGGGAACGAGCAGTACTTC. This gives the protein CSVFGGNEQYF.

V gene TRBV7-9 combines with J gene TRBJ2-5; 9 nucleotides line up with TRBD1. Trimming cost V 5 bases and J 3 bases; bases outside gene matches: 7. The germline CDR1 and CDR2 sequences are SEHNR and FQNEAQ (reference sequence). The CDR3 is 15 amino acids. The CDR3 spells CASSKITGGEETQYF. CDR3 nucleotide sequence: TGTGCCAGCAGCAAAATTACAGGGGGCGAAGAGACCCAGTACTTC.